This TCR beta chain derives from a study of cytomegalovirus exposure and HLA in healthy donors. CDR1 LNHDA and CDR2 SQIVND come from the germline V gene (reference sequence). The CDR3 covers 15 residues. The V end lost 5 bases, the J end lost 5 bases, and 15 bases lay between the germline ends. The PCR had 60 Vbeta and 13 Jbeta primers. Libraries were prepared by immunoSEQ multiplex PCR; TCRdb keeps only in-frame clonotypes and omits some of them. The sample holds roughly 170,000 clones, under 85% seen once. This clone was detected only a few times. J is TRBJ2-2 and V is TRBV19; tentative D call: TRBD2 (6 bases). The sample consisted of PBMCs. This sequence originates from a man aged 50-60 years in good health and CMV-seronegative. The CDR3: CASSLDPGVTGELFF. The CDR3 DNA reads as TGTGCCAGTAGTTTGGACCCGGGGGTAACCGGGGAGCTGTTTTTT.